This T cell receptor beta chain was recorded in a study of blood T cell repertoires in COVID-19. The wider study: Nucleic acid was either cDNA or gDNA, and it came from T cells, B-cell-depleted T cells, or PBMCs.

Profiled with immunoSEQ multiplex PCR; TCRdb holds only in-frame clones, not every one. The sample records about 160,000 clones, 80% to 90% being singletons. The CDR3 has 15 amino acids. Germline V CDR1 and CDR2: GTSNPN, SVGIG (reference sequence). V was trimmed by 0 bases and J by 2 bases, leaving 13 bases between them. Sequencing was done on a sample of peripheral blood. The receptor was derived from a man aged 35-49 years with acute or convalescent COVID-19. The chain carries TRBV30 and TRBJ2-5; weak D call: TRBD1 (7 bases). The CDR3 region has the DNA TGTGCCTGGAGTGTTCGCAGGGGGGTACAAGAGACCCAGTACTTC. Protein: CAWSVRRGVQETQYF.